What follows are 8 T cell receptor beta chains derived from one specimen sequenced in a study of early T cells in non-severe SARS-CoV-2 infection. TCRdb reprocessed the 5' RACE reads via MiXCR and lists one record per CDR3 protein. The sample lists tens of thousands of distinct CDR3 sequences; 9.5% to 15% were seen once. Sample: whole blood, taken at baseline. Receptors were obtained from an adult who was a healthcare worker with PCR-confirmed SARS-CoV-2 infection or an uninfected control (not recorded which).

This clonotype was observed a few times. The rearrangement joins TRBV5-5 to TRBJ2-2; D is perhaps TRBD2 (5 bases). The CDR3 has 17 amino acids. V was pared by 8 bases and J by 0 bases, with 20 bases between. Germline lookup yields CDR1 SGHKS and CDR2 YYEKEE (reference sequence). This CDR3 reads CASSEVLLVTNTGELFF. The DNA of the CDR3 is TGTGCCAGTTCGGAGGTACTCCTGGTAACGAACACCGGGGAGCTGTTTTTT. The whole variable domain, filled in from reference TRBV5-5 and TRBJ2-2, reads DAGVTQSPTHLIKTRGQQVTLRCSPISGHKSVSWYQQVLGQGPQFIFQYYEKEERGRGNFPDRFSARQFPNYSSELNVNALLLGDSALYLCASSEVLLVTNTGELFFGEGSRLTVL.

This clonotype was counted a few times. The chain carries TRBV10-1 and TRBJ2-5; tentatively, D is TRBD2 (6 bases). This CDR3 is built from 13 residues. From germline, CDR1 is WNHNN and CDR2 SYGVQD (reference sequence). V lost 10 bases, J lost 0 bases, and 12 bases lay in between. The DNA of the CDR3 is TGCGCCACGTCCAGGGACTACCAAGAGACCCAGTACTTC. It yields the protein CATSRDYQETQYF.

In regard to this clonotype: A read error may produce the germline difference seen at one junction end. This rearrangement joins TRBV6-6 to TRBJ2-7; 7 bases align to TRBD2. The CDR3 has 15 amino acids. The germline V gene has CDR1 MNHNY and CDR2 SVGAGI (reference sequence). This chain's CDR3 is CASIGRDGLSYGQYF. The CDR3 coding sequence is TGTGCCAGCATAGGGAGGGATGGCCTCTCCTACGGGCAGTACTTC.

This clonotype was seen only a few times. The rearrangement joins TRBV29-1 to TRBJ2-3, with 11 nucleotides matching TRBD2. The V gene's germline CDR1 is SQVTM and CDR2 ANQGSEA. CDR3 size: 15 residues. The ends lost 5 bases at V and 5 bases at J; junction bases unmatched: 9. CDR3 protein: CSVIPLAGGGDTQYF. CDR3 nucleotide sequence: TGCAGCGTTATACCTCTAGCGGGAGGAGGAGATACGCAGTATTTT.

The chain employs TRBV2 and TRBJ2-2, with 7 positions matching TRBD1. Germline CDR1 reads SNHLY; CDR2 reads FYNNEI. The CDR3 contains 15 residues. Trimming at V came to 6 bases and at J to 1 base, leaving 5 bases not matched to a gene. Written as DNA, the CDR3 is TGTGCCAGCAGGAGCTACAGGGGGAACACCGGGGAGCTGTTTTTT. Amino acid sequence: CASRSYRGNTGELFF.

This clonotype turned up a few times. This rearrangement joins TRBV18 to TRBJ2-1; the match to TRBD2 covers 11 bases. The CDR3 totals 16 residues. In germline, CDR1 is KGHSH, CDR2 LQKENI. V was clipped by 0 bases and J by 4 bases; unmatched bases: 2. CDR3 DNA sequence: TGTGCCAGCTCACCACCGTCTAGCGGGGGGTACAATGAGCAGTTCTTC. Translating gives CASSPPSSGGYNEQFF.

The chain uses TRBV27 and TRBJ2-1, with 9 positions matching TRBD2. The CDR3 covers 17 residues. Germline assignment: CDR1 MNHEY and CDR2 SMNVEV (reference sequence). V lost 5 bases to trimming and J lost 10 bases; unmatched junction nucleotides: 18. CDR3 bases: TGTGCCAGCAGTCTAGGGGACTGGCGGGAGGGCCTGCGGGAGCAGTTCTTC. Its translation: CASSLGDWREGLREQFF.

This clonotype was picked up a small number of times. The chain recombines TRBV5-1 with TRBJ2-6; no reliable D call. This CDR3 is 21 amino acids long. Germline assignment: CDR1 SGHRS and CDR2 YFSETQ. The V gene lost 4 bases and the J gene lost 0 bases, with 26 bases spanning the gap. The CDR3 DNA sequence: TGCGCCAGCAGCCACCGGACCACGGAGAGGATAACCAACTCTGGGGCCAACGTCCTGACTTTC. This translates into CASSHRTTERITNSGANVLTF.